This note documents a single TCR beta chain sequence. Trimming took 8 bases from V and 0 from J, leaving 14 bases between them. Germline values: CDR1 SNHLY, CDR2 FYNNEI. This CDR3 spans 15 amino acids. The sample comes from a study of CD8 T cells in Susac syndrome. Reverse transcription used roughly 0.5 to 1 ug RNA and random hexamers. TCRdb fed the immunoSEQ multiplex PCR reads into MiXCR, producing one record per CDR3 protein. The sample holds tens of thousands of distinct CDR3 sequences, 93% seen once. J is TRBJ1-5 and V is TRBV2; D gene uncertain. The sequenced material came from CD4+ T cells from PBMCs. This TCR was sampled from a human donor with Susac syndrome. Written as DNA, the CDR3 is TGTGCCAGCCTCCAAGACGGAGTTAGCAATCAGCCCCAGCATTTT. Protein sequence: CASLQDGVSNQPQHF.